The clone carrying this TCR beta chain was counted between two and nine times. The data derive from a study of chemoradiotherapy in HPV16-positive cancers. Measured with immunoSEQ multiplex PCR; TCRdb has only the in-frame clones, and not every one. Here the sample spans about 920 clones, less than 95% being singletons. This CDR3 contains 11 residues. CDR1 and CDR2 (germline): SQVTM, ANQGSEA. V was clipped by 3 bases and J by 3 bases, with 3 bases between them. V is TRBV29-1 and J is TRBJ2-1, with D unclear. The sequences come from tumor tissue, collected from a patient who underwent chemoradiotherapy. The TCR sequence derives from a human donor with HPV-associated anogenital cancer. The CDR3: CSVEDYNEQFF. The CDR3 DNA is TGCAGCGTTGAGGACTACAATGAGCAGTTCTTC.